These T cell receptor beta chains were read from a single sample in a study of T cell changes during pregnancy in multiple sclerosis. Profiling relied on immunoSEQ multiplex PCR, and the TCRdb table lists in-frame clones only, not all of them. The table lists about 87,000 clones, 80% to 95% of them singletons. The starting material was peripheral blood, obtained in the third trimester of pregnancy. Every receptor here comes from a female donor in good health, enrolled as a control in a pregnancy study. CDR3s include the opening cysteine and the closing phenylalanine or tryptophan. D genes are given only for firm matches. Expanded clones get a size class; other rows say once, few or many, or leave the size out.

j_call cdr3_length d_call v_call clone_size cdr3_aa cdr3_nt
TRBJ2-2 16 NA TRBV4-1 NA CASSQPQGQGTGELFF TGCGCCAGCAGCCAGCCTCAGGGGCAGGGCACCGGGGAGCTGTTTTTT
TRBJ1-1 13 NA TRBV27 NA CASSFREATEAFF TGTGCCAGCAGTTTCCGAGAAGCCACTGAAGCTTTCTTT
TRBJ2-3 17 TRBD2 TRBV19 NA CASSIVGLAGGTDTQYF TGTGCCAGTAGTATAGTCGGGCTAGCGGGAGGGACAGATACGCAGTATTTT
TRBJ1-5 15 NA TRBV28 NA CASRQRGGPNQPQHF TGTGCCAGCAGACAACGGGGAGGACCTAATCAGCCCCAGCATTTT
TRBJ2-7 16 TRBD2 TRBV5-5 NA CASSPPGTSGSYEQYF TGTGCCAGCAGCCCCCCCGGGACTAGCGGCTCCTACGAGCAGTACTTC
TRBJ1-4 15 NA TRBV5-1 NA CASSLETGSNEKLFF TGCGCCAGCAGCTTAGAAACAGGGTCCAATGAAAAACTGTTTTTT
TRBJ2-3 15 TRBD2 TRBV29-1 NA CSVKTSGRTVDTQYF TGCAGCGTTAAAACTAGCGGGAGGACGGTAGATACGCAGTATTTT
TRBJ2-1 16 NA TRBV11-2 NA CASSLVPGVSYNEQFF TGTGCCAGCAGCTTAGTTCCGGGAGTCTCCTACAATGAGCAGTTCTTC
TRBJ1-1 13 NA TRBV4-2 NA CASSPIRGAEAFF TGTGCCAGCAGCCCTATCCGAGGTGCTGAAGCTTTCTTT
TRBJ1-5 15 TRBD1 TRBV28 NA CASSHRGLRDQPQHF TGTGCCAGCAGCCACAGGGGATTAAGGGATCAGCCCCAGCATTTT
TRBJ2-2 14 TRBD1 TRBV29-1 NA CSVRGRTDTGELFF TGCAGCGTGAGGGGGCGCACGGACACCGGGGAGCTGTTTTTT
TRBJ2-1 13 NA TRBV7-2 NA CASSLQGSSEQFF TGTGCCAGCAGCTTACAGGGAAGCTCTGAGCAGTTCTTC
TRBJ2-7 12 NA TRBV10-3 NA CAISRGSYEQYF TGTGCCATCTCTCGTGGTAGCTACGAGCAGTACTTC
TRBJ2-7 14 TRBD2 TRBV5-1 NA CASSLTSGRREQYF TGCGCCAGCAGTCTAACTAGCGGGAGGAGGGAGCAGTACTTC
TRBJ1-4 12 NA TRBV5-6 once CASSLAREKLFF TGTGCCAGCAGCTTGGCCCGGGAAAAACTGTTTTTT